The 2 T cell receptor beta chains below come from one sample, sequenced in a study of blood T cell repertoires in COVID-19. Repertoires were generated with immunoSEQ multiplex PCR, while TCRdb's copy carries only in-frame clones and drops some. The sample contains about 340,000 clones, 75% to 90% of which appear only once. Input material: peripheral blood. The receptors come from a woman aged 55-69 years with COVID-19, enrolled during active disease.

J is TRBJ2-7 and V is TRBV19; the match to TRBD1 covers 8 bases. The J segment lost 5 bases and the V segment lost 7 bases, leaving 13 bases of the junction unmatched. This CDR3 is built from 15 residues. Per germline, CDR1 LNHDA and CDR2 SQIVND (reference sequence). The CDR3 DNA follows: TGTGCCAGTACCGACAGGGGTTCCCCTCGAGACGAGCAGTACTTC. It translates to CASTDRGSPRDEQYF.

The CDR3 is CASMGNSGFNGELFF. CDR3 DNA: TGCGCCAGCATGGGTAACAGTGGCTTCAACGGGGAGCTGTTTTTT. V and J are TRBV5-1 and TRBJ2-2, with D uncertain. Germline lookup yields CDR1 SGHRS and CDR2 YFSETQ. Trimming left V 6 bases short and J 7 bases short, with 19 bases between. The CDR3 sequence is 15 residues long.